The text below deals with one TCR beta chain. It lacks a known antigen. One base away there is no much larger clone; base qualities are not given. The data were taken from a study of T cells in Graves' hyperthyroidism and ophthalmopathy (dated by TCRdb to the late 2010s). In terms of the full investigation: Peripheral blood was sampled at the time of initial diagnosis, prior to any treatment. A discovery cohort of about a hundred patients, roughly 45 with Graves' ophthalmopathy and roughly 59 with stable Graves' hyperthyroidism, was used to find distinguishing TCR V-J signatures. Whether ophthalmopathy could be predicted prospectively was tested in an independent validation cohort made up of under 20 hyperthyroidism patients plus 17 patients who later progressed to ophthalmopathy. The 95 to 100 discovery patients were randomly split 7:3 into training and test sets. In addition, the study compared T-cell repertoires in thyroid tissue and in blood from roughly six Graves' hyperthyroidism patients. Once sampling was done, hyperthyroidism patients were given methimazole at a starting dose of 30 mg daily, whereas ophthalmopathy patients were given high-dose intravenous methylprednisolone. TCR Vbeta CDR3 sequencing of fewer than 150 peripheral blood samples (43 ophthalmopathy, 70 to 85 hyperthyroidism and about 17 progressor patients) is reported in the paper. Summary of the overall study and its limitations: Sample size was not statistically predetermined, and blinding of investigators to group allocation was not performed. Most expanded thyroid clonotypes (frequency above 0.001) were also found in blood, which suggests that blood repertoires may mirror thyroid immune responses. A model built on a 13 V-J signature distinguished ophthalmopathy from stable hyperthyroidism, reaching 85% to 90% sensitivity and under 84% specificity in cross-validation and 80%/75% in testing. In validation, progression to ophthalmopathy was predicted by the model with 70% to 71% sensitivity and 72.22% specificity, a median of around 5.9 months before onset.

The CDR3 runs 16 residues from the cysteine to the phenylalanine. Just CDR3 DNA is preserved here, 48 bases in frame from base 1. According to the germline V gene, CDR1 reads SGDLS and CDR2 reads YYNGEE. V was cut back by 3 bases and J by 2 bases, leaving a gap of 16 bases between them. The TCR beta CDR3 regions were amplified from RNA transcripts. The first round of RT-PCR for the TCR CDR3 was performed with the HTBI primer set and the Qiagen OneStep RT-PCR kit. Libraries were constructed in a second round of multiplex PCR, after which size selection and purification were carried out. Libraries were sequenced paired-end with 100 bp reads on an Illumina HiSeq2000. As for the original processing: SOAPnuke was used to process the raw data, removing reads that contained adapters or uncalled bases, had a mean Phred below 15, or lacked an exact match to the constant primer or identifier. COPE v1.2.5 was used to merge high-quality paired reads, and clonotypes were defined as unique nucleotide sequences. MiTCR v1.1 was used to align the clonotypes against IMGT TRBV, TRBD and TRBJ reference segments. Analysis was restricted to V-J combinations with a frequency above 0.0001, which covered roughly 99% of repertoires. The TCS score was defined as F50 (clonal expansion) divided by E x V (chaos), with BLOSUM62-based TCRdist calculated between CDR3 peptides within each V-J. Welch's t-statistics and random forest reduced just over 500 V-J features to about 13, which were used in a naive Bayes classifier (R e1071). Clones were called with MiXCR by TCRdb after fastp trimmed the public reads at Q25, and only in-frame beta chains were retained. All rows with the same CDR3 protein become a single entry with the most common DNA and genes. The V and J calls were not made by the authors but by TCRdb's processing. This sample lists under 450,000 distinct CDR3 sequences; around an eighth were detected once. The ten largest account for less than 25% of the sample.

Hyperthyroidism patients were newly diagnosed, had a disease duration of under 2 months, and were aged 18 to 65 years. Patients with uncontrolled infections, other autoimmune diseases, pregnancy or lactation were excluded. Diagnoses were established on the basis of clinical symptoms, serum thyroxine and TRAb, thyroid ultrasound, and orbital computed tomography. For progressor patients, blood was drawn at the first diagnosis of hyperthyroidism, before any ophthalmopathy symptoms had appeared. PBMCs were isolated from about 10 ml of fresh peripheral blood by Ficoll-Paque density gradient centrifugation. Progressor patients were initially diagnosed with Graves' hyperthyroidism and developed ophthalmopathy during follow-up. Total RNA was extracted with Trizol reagent, and quality was checked on an Agilent 2100 Bioanalyzer.

The material sequenced was blood. This clonotype originated in a man aged 30 to 39 with Graves' hyperthyroidism that later progressed to Graves' ophthalmopathy. This chain is built from TRBV9 and TRBJ2-3; matching of 5 bases hints at TRBD2 as the D gene. The nucleotide sequence reads as follows: TGTGCCAGCAGCGCACCTCGAGGGTTGTTCACAGATACGCAGTATTTT. Its protein reads: CASSAPRGLFTDTQYF.